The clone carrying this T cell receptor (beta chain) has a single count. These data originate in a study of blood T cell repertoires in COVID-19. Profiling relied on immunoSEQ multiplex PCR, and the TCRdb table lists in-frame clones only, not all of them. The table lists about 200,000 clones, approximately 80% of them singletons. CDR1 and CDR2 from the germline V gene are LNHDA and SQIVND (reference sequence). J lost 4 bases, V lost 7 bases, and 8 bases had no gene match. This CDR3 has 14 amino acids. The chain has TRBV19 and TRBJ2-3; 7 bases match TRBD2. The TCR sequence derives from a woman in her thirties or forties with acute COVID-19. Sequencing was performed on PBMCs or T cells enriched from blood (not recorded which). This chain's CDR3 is CASKGEGLADTQYF. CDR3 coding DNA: TGTGCCAGTAAAGGGGAGGGCCTAGCAGATACGCAGTATTTT.